These T cell receptor beta chains were read from a single sample in a study of OX40 agonist ivuxolimab in advanced cancers. The data were produced by immunoSEQ multiplex PCR, yet TCRdb's version contains in-frame clones alone and is incomplete. The table shows about 86,000 clones, with about 88% occurring only once. The sequenced sample was CD4+ or CD8+ T cells sorted from blood, obtained in a trial of the OX40 agonist ivuxolimab. These receptors came from an adult with an advanced solid tumor such as melanoma, head and neck, liver or kidney cancer. Both conserved end residues are part of each CDR3. A D gene is named only where the DNA matches it firmly.

CDR3nt,CDR3aa,j_gene,d_gene,v_gene
TGTGCCAGCAGCGACGGACTAGCGGGATCTGCGTACCAAGAGACCCAGTACTTC,CASSDGLAGSAYQETQYF,TRBJ2-5,TRBD2,TRBV7-3
TGCGCCAGCAGCCAAGGGGCTAGCGACAGGGCGTTTGAACCCCTCCACTTT,CASSQGASDRAFEPLHF,TRBJ1-6,TRBD1,TRBV4-1
TGTGCCAGTAGTATCGACAACAGGGCCCCGGACACCTTC,CASSIDNRAPDTF,TRBJ1-2,.,TRBV19
TGTGCCAGCTCACCAAAGACCCCAGCGAACACTGAAGCTTTCTTT,CASSPKTPANTEAFF,TRBJ1-1,.,TRBV18
TGTGCCAGCTCACCAAGATTGGTGGTGGGAGGGGAGCTGTTTTTT,CASSPRLVVGGELFF,TRBJ2-2,.,TRBV18
TGTGCCAGCAGTCTACCTCGCTCTAGGGTAGGGTACTATGGCTACACCTTC,CASSLPRSRVGYYGYTF,TRBJ1-2,.,TRBV28
TGTGCCAGTAGTCCCCGGGACAGACTTAACTATGGCTACACCTTC,CASSPRDRLNYGYTF,TRBJ1-2,TRBD1,TRBV19
TGTGCCAGCAGTGACAGGGGCTGGGCGGAGACCCAGTACTTC,CASSDRGWAETQYF,TRBJ2-5,.,TRBV2
TGTGCCAGTAGTATAAGTTGGGAATTCACTGAAGCTTTCTTT,CASSISWEFTEAFF,TRBJ1-1,.,TRBV19
TGTGCCACCAGAAAGGTGACTAGCGACACCGGGGAGCTGTTTTTT,CATRKVTSDTGELFF,TRBJ2-2,TRBD2,TRBV15
TGTGCCAGCAGCCCGCCCCAGCGGGCCTACGAGCAGTACTTC,CASSPPQRAYEQYF,TRBJ2-7,.,TRBV5-4
TGCAGTGCTAGACTCAATGAGCAGTTCTTC,CSARLNEQFF,TRBJ2-1,.,TRBV20-1
TGTGCCACCAGCAGAGCCAGGGAAGAGACCCAGTACTTC,CATSRAREETQYF,TRBJ2-5,.,TRBV15
TGTGCCAGCAGCCGTAAGGGACTAGATCAAGAGACCCAGTACTTC,CASSRKGLDQETQYF,TRBJ2-5,TRBD2,TRBV11-1
TGTGCCAGCAGCTTAGTTGGGGGGCGAGTGGGAGAGACCCAGTACTTC,CASSLVGGRVGETQYF,TRBJ2-5,.,TRBV7-2
TGTGCCAGCAACGGACAGGAGCGCAATCAGCCCCAGCATTTT,CASNGQERNQPQHF,TRBJ1-5,TRBD1,TRBV2
TGTGCCAGCAGGACCCTATATGGCTACACCTTC,CASRTLYGYTF,TRBJ1-2,.,TRBV28
TGTGCCAGCAGTGAAGCGTGGAGAGGTAATTCACCCCTCCACTTT,CASSEAWRGNSPLHF,TRBJ1-6,.,TRBV6-1
TGTGCCACCAGCAGAGATCTGGGGACAGGGAGACAGCCCCAGCATTTT,CATSRDLGTGRQPQHF,TRBJ1-5,TRBD1,TRBV15
TGTGCCAGCAGCGTAGGAGGGAAGGACACTGAAGCTTTCTTT,CASSVGGKDTEAFF,TRBJ1-1,.,TRBV9
TGTGCCAGCAGCCAAGACATTAGCGGGAACGACGAGCAGTACTTC,CASSQDISGNDEQYF,TRBJ2-7,TRBD2,TRBV14
TGTGCCACCTTGATAGGGACGAACACCGGGGAGCTGTTTTTT,CATLIGTNTGELFF,TRBJ2-2,.,TRBV28
TGTGCCAGCAGCCGGGACATGGAACAGCCCCAGCATTTT,CASSRDMEQPQHF,TRBJ1-5,.,TRBV2
TGTGCCAGCAGCGGAACCTTGAGGGAAAGGAGAAATGAGCAGTTCTTC,CASSGTLRERRNEQFF,TRBJ2-1,.,TRBV14